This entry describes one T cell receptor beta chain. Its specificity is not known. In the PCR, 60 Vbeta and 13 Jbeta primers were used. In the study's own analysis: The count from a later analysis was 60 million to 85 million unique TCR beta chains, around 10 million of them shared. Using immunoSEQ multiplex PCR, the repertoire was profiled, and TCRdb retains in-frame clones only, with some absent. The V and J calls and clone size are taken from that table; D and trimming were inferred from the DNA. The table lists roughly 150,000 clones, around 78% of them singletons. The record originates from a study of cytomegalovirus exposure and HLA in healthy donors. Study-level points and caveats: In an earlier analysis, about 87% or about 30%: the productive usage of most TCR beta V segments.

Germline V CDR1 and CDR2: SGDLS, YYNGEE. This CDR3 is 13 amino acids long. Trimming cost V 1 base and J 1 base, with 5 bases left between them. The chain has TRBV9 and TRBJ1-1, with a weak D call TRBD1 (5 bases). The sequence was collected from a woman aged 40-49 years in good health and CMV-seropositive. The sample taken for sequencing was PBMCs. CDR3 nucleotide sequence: TGTGCCAGCAGCGTAAGGGGGAACACTGAAGCTTTCTTT. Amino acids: CASSVRGNTEAFF. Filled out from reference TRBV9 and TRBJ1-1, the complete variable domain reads DSGVTQTPKHLITATGQRVTLRCSPRSGDLSVYWYQQSLDQGLQFLIQYYNGEERAKGNILERFSAQQFPDLHSELNLSSLELGDSALYFCASSVRGNTEAFFGQGTRLTVV.